This TCR beta chain derives from a study of T cell responses to AZD1222 COVID-19 vaccine. Method: immunoSEQ multiplex PCR; TCRdb's copy keeps in-frame clones and lacks some. The sample consists of about 120,000 clones, about 88% of them appearing once. The source was peripheral blood, collected 28 days after the second AZD1222 dose. The receptor comes from an adult who received the AZD1222 COVID-19 vaccine.

The CDR3 nucleotides read TGTGCCAGCAGTGGGGGACAGTCCTACGAGCAGTACTTC. Protein: CASSGGQSYEQYF. The chain recombines TRBV2 with TRBJ2-7; 7 bases agree with TRBD1. CDR1 is SNHLY and CDR2 is FYNNEI in the germline V gene. This CDR3 is built from 13 residues. V shed 4 bases, J shed 1 base, and the junction held 1 base outside the gene matches.